This entry lists 29 T cell receptor beta chains sequenced from one sample in a study of blood T cell repertoires in COVID-19. Sequenced by immunoSEQ multiplex PCR; TCRdb stores in-frame clones only, minus some. The data hold some 350,000 clones, with more than 75% observed a single time. Material for sequencing was peripheral blood. The source is a human donor in a cohort sampled during active COVID-19.

The chain has TRBV3-1 (or the pseudogene TRBV3-2) and TRBJ1-2; D is undetermined. The length of the CDR3 is 15 residues. Germline V gene lookup returns CDR1 LGHDT and CDR2 YNNKEL (reference sequence). Trimming cost V 1 base and J 1 base, with 10 bases left between them. The CDR3 nucleotides are TGTGCCAGCAGCCAAGCGCCAGACAATAACTATGGCTACACCTTC. Translating gives CASSQAPDNNYGYTF.

The chain has TRBV5-1 and TRBJ1-1, with 8 bases that match TRBD1. Trimming cost V 3 bases and J 3 bases; bases outside gene matches: 4. CDR1 is SGHRS, CDR2 YFSETQ, per germline. This CDR3 has 14 residues. CDR3 region: CASSSQGADTEAFF. DNA of the CDR3: TGCGCCAGCAGCTCTCAGGGGGCTGACACTGAAGCTTTCTTT.

The chain is built from TRBV30 and TRBJ2-1, with 8 bases lining up with TRBD1. Germline CDR1 and CDR2: GTSNPN and SVGIG (reference sequence). With 8 bases clipped from V and 6 bases from J, the junction kept 9 bases outside the gene matches. CDR3 length: 13 residues. In DNA, the CDR3 is TGTGCCAAGAACGACAGGGGATCCAATGAGCAGTTCTTC. Its protein product is CAKNDRGSNEQFF.

This clone was observed once. The chain is built from TRBV30 and TRBJ2-5; no clear D gene. The V end lost 4 bases, the J end lost 1 base, and 13 bases lay between the germline ends. Germline V gene sequence: CDR1 GTSNPN, CDR2 SVGIG (reference sequence). This CDR3 comprises 14 residues. The CDR3 DNA follows: TGTGCCTGGACTAGAGGATTGGTCCAAGAGACCCAGTACTTC. The encoded protein is CAWTRGLVQETQYF.

The V gene is TRBV21-1, the J gene TRBJ2-3; the table's D call, TRBD2, was not checked against the DNA. TRBV21-1 is termed a pseudogene. The CDR3 sequence is 19 residues long. CDR3 bases: TGTGCCAGCAGCAAATCGGGACTAGCGGGAGTGCGGGTCACAGATACGCAGTATTTT. As protein: CASSKSGLAGVRVTDTQYF.

This chain links TRBV5-1 with TRBJ2-2, with TRBD2 matching over 7 bases. This CDR3 region has 15 residues. Germline V gene lookup returns CDR1 SGHRS and CDR2 YFSETQ. With V trimmed by 5 bases and J by 7 bases, 11 bases remained unmatched. The CDR3: CASRVSSGDIGELFF. CDR3 nucleotide sequence: TGCGCCAGCAGGGTGTCTAGCGGAGACATCGGGGAGCTGTTTTTT.

The chain is built from TRBV9 and TRBJ2-1, with D possibly being TRBD1 (7 bases). This CDR3 spans 15 amino acids. Germline CDR1 and CDR2: SGDLS and YYNGEE. The ends were cut back, 0 bases at V and 6 bases at J, with 13 bases in the middle. In nucleotides, the CDR3 is TGTGCCAGCAGCGTAGGGGGGGACAGTTCCAATGAGCAGTTCTTC. It is translated as CASSVGGDSSNEQFF.

The J gene is TRBJ1-1, the V gene TRBV5-1; a possible D gene is TRBD1 (5 bases). The CDR3 loop spans 13 amino acids. V lost 3 bases, J lost 4 bases, and 10 bases lay in between. The V gene's germline CDR1 is SGHRS and CDR2 YFSETQ. The CDR3 DNA reads TGCGCCAGCAGCTCCAGGGTGAGCACTGAAGCTTTCTTT. This codes for CASSSRVSTEAFF.

The J gene is TRBJ1-3, the V gene TRBV3-1 (or the pseudogene TRBV3-2), with D tentatively TRBD1 (5 bases). The CDR3 extends over 14 amino acids. Deletions cut 4 bases from V and 3 bases from J, with 10 bases between. CDR1 and CDR2 from the germline V gene are LGHDT and YNNKEL (reference sequence). Here the CDR3 reads CASSRVQGGNTIYF. The CDR3 DNA reads as TGTGCCAGCAGCCGTGTGCAGGGTGGAAACACCATATATTTT.

This chain uses TRBV5-1 with TRBJ2-3; no clear D gene. The CDR3 is made up of 16 amino acids. The V end was cut by 0 bases, the J end by 4 bases, with 15 bases between. Germline V CDR1 and CDR2: SGHRS, YFSETQ. CDR3 sequence reads: CASSLAGRSFADTQYF. The CDR3 DNA follows: TGCGCCAGCAGCTTGGCAGGCAGGTCCTTCGCAGATACGCAGTATTTT.

DNA of the CDR3: TGTGCCACCAGTGAACGGACCGGGGGGGCCAAAAACATTCAGTACTTC. It yields the protein CATSERTGGAKNIQYF. This chain links TRBV24-1 with TRBJ2-4, with 7 bases matching TRBD2. Per germline, CDR1 KGHDR and CDR2 SFDVKD. Unmatched junction bases numbered 6, after V lost 4 bases and J lost 1 base. This CDR3 spans 16 amino acids.

This clone was recorded once. The chain couples TRBV7-9 to TRBJ2-2, with 7 bases matching TRBD2. The CDR3 covers 17 residues. CDR1 SEHNR and CDR2 FQNEAQ come from the germline V gene (reference sequence). The junction had 15 bases not matched to a gene; V was cut back by 10 bases and J by 1 base. This chain's CDR3 is CATRTRSRGRNTGELFF. The CDR3 DNA is TGTGCCACGCGGACTAGATCTAGGGGAAGGAACACCGGGGAGCTGTTTTTT. Full variable domain (rest looked up from reference TRBV7-9 and TRBJ2-2): DTGVSQNPRHKITKRGQNVTFRCDPISEHNRLYWYRQTLGQGPEFLTYFQNEAQLEKSRLLSDRFSAERPKGSFSTLEIQRTEQGDSAMYLCATRTRSRGRNTGELFFGEGSRLTVL.

This clone was detected only once. The chain has TRBV5-1 and TRBJ2-1; 7 bases are shared with TRBD1. CDR1 is SGHRS and CDR2 is YFSETQ in the germline V gene. J lost 1 base, V lost 4 bases, and 5 bases had no gene match. This CDR3 comprises 15 residues. In DNA, the CDR3 is TGCGCCAGCAGCGTTACAGGGGTATCCTACAATGAGCAGTTCTTC. Translated: CASSVTGVSYNEQFF.

The chain carries TRBV28 and TRBJ2-1, with D uncertain. Germline V gene sequence: CDR1 MDHEN, CDR2 SYDVKM. The CDR3 extends over 15 amino acids. V was pared by 6 bases and J by 0 bases, with 12 bases between. CDR3 sequence: CASSHPKDSYNEQFF. CDR3 nucleotides: TGTGCCAGCAGCCACCCTAAAGACTCCTACAATGAGCAGTTCTTC.

The chain employs TRBV5-1 and TRBJ1-2; D gene uncertain. CDR3 length: 14 amino acids. The germline V gene encodes CDR1 SGHRS and CDR2 YFSETQ. V was shortened by 4 bases and J by 4 bases, with 14 bases between the two germline ends. This CDR3 is CASSGSMRGYGYTF. The CDR3 DNA reads TGCGCCAGCAGCGGATCAATGCGGGGCTATGGCTACACCTTC.

This clone was recorded only once. The CDR3 loop is CASSYESGSTYEQYF. In DNA form, the CDR3 reads TGTGCCAGCAGTTACGAAAGCGGGTCCACCTACGAGCAGTACTTC. V gene TRBV6-5 combines with J gene TRBJ2-7, with a weak D call TRBD2 (6 bases). In germline, CDR1 is MNHEY, CDR2 SVGAGI. The CDR3 contains 15 residues. V lost 2 bases and J 2 bases, leaving 13 bases between the germline ends.

V gene TRBV14 combines with J gene TRBJ1-2; D may be TRBD1 (5 bases). Trimming left V 2 bases short and J 3 bases short, with 10 bases between. CDR1 is SGHDN, CDR2 FVKESK, per germline. This CDR3 has 14 residues. CDR3 residues: CASSQLTGYYGYTF. As DNA, the CDR3 is TGTGCCAGCAGCCAACTCACAGGTTACTATGGCTACACCTTC.

This chain connects TRBV7-3 to TRBJ2-1, with D tentatively TRBD1 (5 bases). The CDR3 length is 13 residues. Trimming pared 2 bases from V and 9 bases from J, leaving 11 bases between. From germline, CDR1 is SGHTA and CDR2 FQGTGA. CDR3 amino acids: CASSLLQGGEQFF. In DNA form, the CDR3 reads TGTGCCAGCAGCTTACTCCAGGGCGGTGAGCAGTTCTTC.

This chain uses TRBV27 with TRBJ2-1; 8 bases fit TRBD1. Germline V gives CDR1 MNHEY, CDR2 SMNVEV (reference sequence). This CDR3 has 18 residues. V shed 2 bases, J shed 5 bases, and the junction held 14 bases outside the gene matches. CDR3 region: CASSLTGGPGLADNEQFF. The CDR3 coding sequence is TGTGCCAGCAGTTTAACAGGGGGACCGGGACTGGCAGACAATGAGCAGTTCTTC.

The chain has TRBV10-3 and TRBJ1-1, with a weak D call TRBD1 (5 bases). The germline V and J ends were trimmed by 3 bases and 5 bases, with 16 bases remaining between them. The CDR3 contains 15 residues. The germline CDR1 and CDR2 sequences are ENHRY and SYGVKD. CDR3 in DNA: TGTGCCATCAGTGACCCCAGGGTAATTGGTACTGAAGCTTTCTTT. It codes for CAISDPRVIGTEAFF.

This CDR3 reads CATTQGAADTQYF. Here the CDR3 DNA reads TGTGCCACCACACAGGGGGCTGCAGATACGCAGTATTTT. This rearrangement joins TRBV18 to TRBJ2-3; 9 bases are a match to TRBD1. The germline V gene encodes CDR1 KGHSH and CDR2 LQKENI. V lost 10 bases and J lost 4; bases outside the gene matches: 6. The length of the CDR3 is 13 residues.

This chain joins TRBV7-2 and TRBJ1-1; D unresolved. The CDR3 length is 14 residues. The germline V and J ends were trimmed by 4 bases and 1 base, with 10 bases remaining between them. The germline V gene has CDR1 SGHTA and CDR2 FQGNSA. Here the CDR3 DNA reads TGTGCCAGCAGCTCCGACATAGGGAACACTGAAGCTTTCTTT. Encoded protein: CASSSDIGNTEAFF.

This clone showed up just a few times. The chain couples TRBV11-2 to TRBJ2-1; 7 bases map to TRBD2. J was trimmed by 7 bases and V by 4 bases; bases with no gene match: 7. The CDR3 is 14 residues long. Germline CDR1 SGHAT, CDR2 FQNNGV. CDR3 coding DNA: TGTGCCAGCAGCTCCGGGGTAGCGGGTAATGAGCAGTTCTTC. Translating it yields CASSSGVAGNEQFF. Filled out from reference TRBV11-2 and TRBJ2-1, the complete variable domain reads EAGVAQSPRYKIIEKRQSVAFWCNPISGHATLYWYQQILGQGPKLLIQFQNNGVVDDSQLPKDRFSAERLKGVDSTLKIQPAKLEDSAVYLCASSSGVAGNEQFFGPGTRLTVL.

The V call is TRBV7-9, the J call TRBJ1-6, with a weak D call TRBD1 (5 bases). Germline CDR1 SEHNR, CDR2 FQNEAQ (reference sequence). CDR3 length equals 13 residues. Between the trimmed V and J ends, which lost 8 bases and 8 bases, there was a span of 13 bases. CDR3 nucleotide sequence: TGTGCCAGCTCCTTTGGGGGGTATTCACCCCTCCACTTT. The encoded protein is CASSFGGYSPLHF.

The V gene is TRBV12-3 or TRBV12-4, the J gene TRBJ2-7; D call uncertain. This CDR3 comprises 13 residues. V was clipped by 2 bases and J by 3 bases, with 8 bases between them. The chain's CDR3 is CASSLPADYEQYF. The CDR3 DNA reads as TGTGCCAGCAGTTTACCGGCGGACTACGAGCAGTACTTC.

V and J are TRBV19 and TRBJ2-4; 7 bases agree with TRBD1. Germline V gene lookup returns CDR1 LNHDA and CDR2 SQIVND (reference sequence). The V gene end was trimmed by 7 bases and the J gene end by 1 base; junction bases not matched to a gene: 10. This CDR3 region has 16 residues. The CDR3 DNA follows: TGTGCCAGTACCCCAGGGGGAATTAGGGCCAAAAACATTCAGTACTTC. Translating it yields CASTPGGIRAKNIQYF.

This chain uses TRBV3-1 (or the pseudogene TRBV3-2) with TRBJ2-5; TRBD2 aligns across 7 bases. Germline V gene lookup returns CDR1 LGHDT and CDR2 YNNKEL (reference sequence). This CDR3 is built from 15 residues. Trimming removed 1 base from V and 3 bases from J; junction bases left unmatched: 5. CDR3 DNA sequence: TGTGCCAGCAGCCAAGGGGTCCTAGCGGAAGAGACCCAGTACTTC. Protein sequence: CASSQGVLAEETQYF.

The chain combines TRBV24-1 with TRBJ1-5; D is unclear. Trimming took 3 bases from V and 2 from J, leaving 10 bases between them. In germline, CDR1 is KGHDR, CDR2 SFDVKD. This CDR3 region has 15 residues. The CDR3: CATSDPQLGNQPQHF. The CDR3 nucleotides read TGTGCCACCAGTGATCCCCAACTAGGCAATCAGCCCCAGCATTTT.

The chain combines TRBV10-3 with TRBJ1-5; TRBD1 might be the D (6 bases). Trimming stripped 5 bases from V and 4 bases from J, with 6 bases between. This CDR3 is built from 12 residues. CDR1 is ENHRY, CDR2 SYGVKD, per germline. CDR3 in amino acids: CAISQGNQPQHF. The CDR3 coding sequence is TGTGCCATCAGTCAGGGGAATCAGCCCCAGCATTTT.